The present entry profiles one T cell receptor beta chain with its context. Individuals aged roughly 18 to 95 years were recruited from 24 US areas. Cohorts were assigned according to the clinical history that participants reported. The sample originates from a study of blood T cell repertoires in COVID-19. Overall study context: Material from acute and convalescent COVID-19 was sourced from the United States, Italy and Spain.

Original data processing: Reference gene primer amplification gave estimated nucleated cell counts. The method was immunoSEQ multiplex PCR; TCRdb's version includes in-frame clones alone and lacks a portion of them. That table supplies the V and J calls and clone size; D and trimming were determined from the DNA. The data hold 350,000 or so clones, with roughly 86% observed a single time. The germline gives CDR1 DFQATT, CDR2 SNEGSKA (reference sequence). V dropped 3 bases and J dropped 3; count of bases not matched to a gene: 6. The CDR3 is made up of 16 amino acids. The rearrangement joins TRBV20-1 to TRBJ2-5; TRBD2 matches 14 bases. The sequence came from a woman aged 30 to 39 who had been exposed to COVID-19. Material for sequencing was PBMCs or T cells enriched from blood (not recorded which). The CDR3 sequence is CSASATSGRGKETQYF. CDR3 coding DNA: TGCAGTGCTAGTGCGACTAGCGGGAGGGGAAAAGAGACCCAGTACTTC.